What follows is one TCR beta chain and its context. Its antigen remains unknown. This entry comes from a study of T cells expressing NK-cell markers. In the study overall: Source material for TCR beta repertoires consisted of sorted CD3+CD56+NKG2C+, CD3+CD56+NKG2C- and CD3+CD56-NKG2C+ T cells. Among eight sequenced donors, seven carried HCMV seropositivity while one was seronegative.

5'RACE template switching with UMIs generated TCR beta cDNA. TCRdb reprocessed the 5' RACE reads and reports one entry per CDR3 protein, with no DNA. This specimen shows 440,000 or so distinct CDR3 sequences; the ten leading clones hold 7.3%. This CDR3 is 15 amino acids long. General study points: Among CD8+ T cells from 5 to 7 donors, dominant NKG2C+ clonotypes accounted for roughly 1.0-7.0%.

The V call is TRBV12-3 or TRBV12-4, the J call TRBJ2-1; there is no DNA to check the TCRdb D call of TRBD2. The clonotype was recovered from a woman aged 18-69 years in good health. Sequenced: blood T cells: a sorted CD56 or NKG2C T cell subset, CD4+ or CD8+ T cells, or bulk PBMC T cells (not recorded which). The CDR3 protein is CASSLRGLSSDEQFF.